This record covers a single TCR beta chain. Germline V gene sequence: CDR1 SGHAT, CDR2 FQNNGV. V was pared by 6 bases and J by 7 bases, with 6 bases of the junction left unmatched. The CDR3 is 13 amino acids. These data are taken from a study of T cell responses to AZD1222 COVID-19 vaccine. The data were produced by immunoSEQ multiplex PCR, yet TCRdb's version contains in-frame clones alone and is incomplete. The sample includes fewer than 120,000 clones, about 81% of them seen just once. The receptor was isolated from an adult in good health. This specimen consisted of peripheral blood, obtained on day 0 of AZD1222 vaccination. This chain links TRBV11-2 with TRBJ1-5, with 7 bases identical to TRBD1. CDR3 loop: CASRQGTKQPQHF. In DNA, the CDR3 is TGTGCCAGCAGACAGGGGACGAAACAGCCCCAGCATTTT.